This is a list of T cell receptor beta chains from one sample in a study of blood T cell repertoires in COVID-19. Libraries were prepared by immunoSEQ multiplex PCR; TCRdb keeps only in-frame clonotypes and omits some of them. Of some 370,000 clones in the sample, more than 70% are singletons; the top ten hold 10%. The sample was peripheral blood. The receptors come from a woman aged 25 to 45 with COVID-19, enrolled during active disease. CDR3s include the opening cysteine and the closing phenylalanine or tryptophan. A D gene is named only where the DNA matches it firmly. The size entry is marked missing in some rows and otherwise reads once, few, many or a size class.

V gene	D gene	clone size	J gene	CDR3 protein	CDR3 DNA
TRBV28	.	.	TRBJ2-2	CASSLDQRNTGELFF	TGTGCCAGCAGTTTAGACCAGCGCAACACCGGGGAGCTGTTTTTT
TRBV2	.	.	TRBJ2-1	CASRPDRQLGYNEQFF	TGTGCCAGCAGGCCGGACAGACAACTCGGCTACAATGAGCAGTTCTTC
TRBV10-3	.	.	TRBJ2-3	CAISREIKDTQYF	TGTGCCATCAGTCGGGAGATCAAAGATACGCAGTATTTT
TRBV5-1	.	once	TRBJ2-7	CASSWTSVNEQYF	TGCGCCAGCAGCTGGACATCGGTCAACGAGCAGTACTTC
TRBV5-4	.	once	TRBJ2-6	CASSFSGANVLTF	TGTGCCAGCAGCTTCAGTGGGGCCAACGTCCTGACTTTC
TRBV5-1	TRBD1	.	TRBJ1-2	CASSLKFNRGQSDGYTF	TGCGCCAGCAGCTTGAAGTTCAACAGGGGGCAATCGGATGGCTACACCTTC
TRBV3-1/TRBV3-2	.	.	TRBJ2-1	CASSTDGQPSSYNEQFF	TGTGCCAGCAGCACCGACGGACAGCCGAGCTCCTACAATGAGCAGTTCTTC
TRBV6-5	.	.	TRBJ1-6	CASRGPGEGSPLHF	TGTGCCAGCAGAGGACCGGGAGAGGGTTCCCCCCTCCACTTT
TRBV27	.	.	TRBJ2-6	CASTRAGAGANVLTF	TGTGCCAGCACTCGGGCAGGGGCCGGGGCCAACGTCCTGACTTTC
TRBV1	.	.	TRBJ2-5	CTSSQDGLAGGLFQETQYF	TGCACCAGCAGCCAAGATGGGCTAGCGGGAGGCCTCTTCCAAGAGACCCAGTACTTC
TRBV6-4	.	.	TRBJ2-3	CASSEGSTDTQYF	TGTGCCAGCAGTGAGGGCAGCACAGATACGCAGTATTTT
TRBV2	.	.	TRBJ2-7	CASSEAELPSYEQYF	TGTGCCAGCAGTGAAGCGGAGTTACCCTCCTACGAGCAGTACTTC
TRBV11-2	TRBD2	.	TRBJ2-2	CASSFWLAEQNTGELFF	TGTGCCAGCAGCTTTTGGCTAGCGGAACAGAACACCGGGGAGCTGTTTTTT
TRBV12-5	.	once	TRBJ2-5	CASGLVRDGQLGPQETQYF	TGTGCTAGTGGTTTGGTACGGGATGGACAGTTGGGACCACAAGAGACCCAGTACTTC
TRBV2	TRBD1	.	TRBJ2-2	CASSRGTGELTGELFF	TGTGCCAGCAGTCGCGGGACAGGGGAATTGACCGGGGAGCTGTTTTTT
TRBV19	.	.	TRBJ1-2	CASRPTALSSFSYGYTF	TGTGCCAGCCGCCCGACAGCCTTAAGTTCTTTTTCCTATGGCTACACCTTC
TRBV5-6	.	once	TRBJ1-5	CASSWQGGRNQPQHF	TGTGCCAGCAGCTGGCAGGGTGGTCGCAATCAGCCCCAGCATTTT
TRBV4-1	.	.	TRBJ2-7	CASSHPRDTPYYEQYF	TGCGCCAGCAGCCACCCGAGGGACACGCCATACTACGAGCAGTACTTC
TRBV5-1	.	.	TRBJ2-7	CASSLVPGSTYEQYF	TGCGCCAGCAGCTTGGTACCAGGAAGTACCTACGAGCAGTACTTC
TRBV28	.	.	TRBJ2-7	CAVVAPQYYEQYF	TGTGCGGTCGTGGCCCCCCAATACTACGAGCAGTACTTC
TRBV10-2	.	few	TRBJ2-5	CASLQETQYF	TGCGCCAGCCTCCAAGAGACCCAGTACTTC
TRBV10-3	TRBD2	.	TRBJ2-7	CAIRASKAGLAGSYEQYF	TGTGCCATCAGGGCGTCTAAAGCAGGACTAGCGGGTTCCTACGAGCAGTACTTC
TRBV2	TRBD1	few	TRBJ2-2	CASSEKTGIIGELFF	TGTGCCAGCAGTGAGAAGACAGGGATTATCGGGGAGCTGTTTTTT
TRBV3-1/TRBV3-2	TRBD2	.	TRBJ2-1	CASSRDRGTSGGNEQFF	TGTGCCAGCAGCCGAGACCGGGGGACTAGCGGGGGGAATGAGCAGTTCTTC
TRBV9	TRBD2	.	TRBJ2-1	CASSAGLAGVYEQFF	TGTGCCAGCAGCGCAGGACTAGCGGGAGTTTATGAGCAGTTCTTC
TRBV4-3	.	once	TRBJ1-5	CASSQDRGNQPQHF	TGCGCCAGCAGCCAAGATCGAGGCAATCAGCCCCAGCATTTT
TRBV10-3	TRBD1	.	TRBJ2-3	CAISDPGQLYTQYF	TGTGCCATCAGTGACCCGGGACAGTTATATACGCAGTATTTT
TRBV28	.	.	TRBJ1-1	CASSFSGTEAFF	TGTGCCAGCAGTTTTTCCGGGACTGAAGCTTTCTTT
TRBV4-3	.	.	TRBJ1-2	CASSQERPLYGYTF	TGCGCCAGCAGCCAAGAGCGTCCTCTCTATGGCTACACCTTC
TRBV7-3	.	.	TRBJ1-3	CASSPPGGVLYF	TGTGCCAGCAGCCCTCCGGGGGGGGTCCTTTATTTT
TRBV9	TRBD1	once	TRBJ2-5	CASSAQGIHQETQYF	TGTGCCAGCAGCGCACAGGGGATTCACCAAGAGACCCAGTACTTC
TRBV10-3	TRBD2	.	TRBJ2-7	CAISPVPTSAEAYEQYF	TGTGCCATCAGTCCAGTCCCCACTAGCGCCGAGGCGTACGAGCAGTACTTC
TRBV4-1	.	.	TRBJ2-5	CASSHVRDSPETQYF	TGCGCCAGCAGCCATGTCAGGGACTCGCCAGAGACCCAGTACTTC
TRBV4-1	TRBD1	.	TRBJ1-2	CASSQRRQGSRDGYTF	TGCGCCAGCAGCCAACGACGACAGGGGAGTAGAGATGGCTACACCTTC